The rows below give T cell receptor beta chains drawn from one sample of a study of T and B cells in COVID-19 patients. TCRdb re-derived calls from the multiplex PCR reads in MiXCR, one entry per CDR3 protein. Of roughly 5,000 distinct CDR3 sequences in the sample, 30% to 40% were seen once. The sequenced sample consisted of blood. The receptors derive from a human donor who had recovered from COVID-19. Each CDR3 is given with its conserved first and last residue. A D gene is named only where the DNA matches it firmly. Expanded clones get a size class; other rows say once, few or many, or leave the size out.

V gene	D gene	J gene	clone size	CDR3 protein	CDR3 DNA
TRBV6-5	.	TRBJ1-5	.	CASSRSIVSNQPQHF	TGTGCCAGCAGCCGAAGTATTGTTAGCAATCAGCCCCAGCATTTT
TRBV6-1	.	TRBJ1-5	.	CASSELGPNQPQHF	TGTGCCAGCAGTGAGCTGGGGCCTAATCAGCCCCAGCATTTT
TRBV18	TRBD2	TRBJ2-1	.	CASSLSLAGEYDEQFF	TGTGCCAGCTCACTTTCACTAGCGGGAGAATACGATGAGCAGTTCTTC
TRBV7-9	.	TRBJ2-1	.	CASSSTRGLHSYNEQFF	TGTGCCAGCAGTTCGACCAGGGGACTGCACTCCTACAATGAGCAGTTCTTC
TRBV7-9	.	TRBJ2-7	.	CASSLTYEQYF	TGTGCCAGCAGCCTCACCTACGAGCAGTACTTC
TRBV6-4	.	TRBJ2-5	.	CASSSLRRESAQYF	TGTGCCAGCAGCTCCCTTCGCCGTGAGTCTGCCCAGTACTTC
TRBV15	TRBD2	TRBJ2-1	few	CATSRGSGTIYNEQFF	TGTGCCACCAGCAGAGGGTCGGGGACTATATACAATGAGCAGTTCTTC
TRBV27	.	TRBJ2-6	.	CASSLLGGSTTGANVLTF	TGTGCCAGCAGCCTCCTCGGGGGTTCTACTACTGGGGCCAACGTCCTGACTTTC
TRBV6-8	TRBD2	TRBJ2-1	.	CASRETSGRAQNEQFF	TGTGCCAGCAGGGAAACTAGCGGGAGGGCCCAAAATGAGCAGTTCTTC
TRBV18	TRBD2	TRBJ2-5	few	CASSPPRGVSGVEETQYF	TGTGCCAGCTCACCACCACGGGGGGTCTCTGGGGTAGAAGAGACCCAGTACTTC
TRBV29-1	TRBD1	TRBJ1-2	medium-sized	CSVGGTGNYGYTF	TGCAGCGTTGGCGGGACAGGGAACTATGGCTACACCTTC
TRBV6-5	.	TRBJ2-1	medium-sized	CASSYSGGGSYNEQFF	TGTGCCAGCAGTTACTCAGGGGGTGGTTCTTACAATGAGCAGTTCTTC
TRBV7-2	.	TRBJ1-4	.	CASSLDGTNEKLFF	TGTGCCAGCAGCTTAGATGGGACTAATGAAAAACTGTTTTTT
TRBV30	TRBD2	TRBJ2-1	.	CAWRLREATSYNKQFF	TGTGCCTGGAGATTGCGGGAGGCTACTTCCTACAATAAGCAGTTCTTC
TRBV7-6	.	TRBJ2-7	few	CASSLAPGPAYEQYF	TGTGCCAGCAGCTTAGCACCAGGACCTGCCTACGAGCAGTACTTC
TRBV19	.	TRBJ2-2	medium-sized	CASSMGTLNTGELFF	TGTGCCAGTAGTATGGGCACCTTGAACACCGGGGAGCTGTTTTTT
TRBV19	TRBD1	TRBJ2-6	medium-sized	CASSVNRGTGANVLTF	TGTGCCAGTAGTGTCAACAGGGGTACAGGGGCCAACGTCCTGACTTTC
TRBV12-3/TRBV12-4	.	TRBJ2-1	few	CASRRDLSEQFF	TGTGCCAGCAGACGGGACCTGAGTGAGCAGTTCTTC
TRBV12-3/TRBV12-4	.	TRBJ1-1	few	CASSFTVNTEAFF	TGTGCCAGCAGTTTTACAGTGAACACTGAAGCTTTCTTT
TRBV10-3	TRBD2	TRBJ2-2	few	CATRTTSGRAGELFF	TGTGCCACCCGCACGACTAGCGGGAGGGCCGGGGAGCTGTTTTTT
TRBV27	TRBD2	TRBJ2-2	few	CASSPLAVNTGELFF	TGTGCCAGCAGTCCGCTAGCGGTGAACACCGGGGAGCTGTTTTTT
TRBV20-1	.	TRBJ2-5	.	CSAPRKPAETQYF	TGCAGTGCTCCCCGTAAACCCGCCGAGACCCAGTACTTC
TRBV6-1	.	TRBJ2-1	.	CASSESLEGLSYNEQFF	TGTGCCAGCAGTGAGTCCTTGGAGGGGCTTTCCTACAATGAGCAGTTCTTC
TRBV5-6	.	TRBJ1-2	.	CASSLRDAYYGYTF	TGCGCCAGCAGCTTGCGAGACGCCTATTATGGCTACACCTTC
TRBV27	.	TRBJ2-2	few	CASFEGRGEGTGELFF	TGTGCCAGCTTTGAGGGTCGGGGAGAGGGGACCGGGGAGCTGTTTTTT
TRBV5-6	TRBD2	TRBJ2-7	.	CASSLSLASGSYEQYF	TGTGCCAGCAGCTTGTCGTTGGCTAGCGGATCCTACGAGCAGTACTTC